The T cell receptor beta chain described here comes from a study of vaccination effects on CD4 cells after COVID-19. Libraries were prepared by immunoSEQ multiplex PCR; TCRdb keeps only in-frame clonotypes and omits some of them. The sample includes tens of thousands of clones, roughly 81% seen only once; the top ten take about 14%. CDR1 is SNHLY, CDR2 FYNNEI, per germline. Trimming took 2 bases from V and 0 from J, leaving 14 bases between them. The CDR3 sequence is 17 residues long. Sequencing was preceded by expansion of antigen-specific CD4+ T cells with viral peptide pools in the ViraFEST assay. Once cultured for approximately ten days, the cells underwent separation to obtain CD4+ T cells. All participants had two doses of either the BNT162b2 or mRNA-1273 vaccine. In the case of this clone: Antigen: not known.

This specimen was CD4+ T cells from PBMCs cultured with HCoV-229E spike peptides, taken after COVID-19 vaccination. The rearrangement uses TRBV2 and TRBJ1-3; D gene uncertain. This TCR came from a human donor who received a COVID-19 vaccine. This chain's CDR3 is CASSEFGIGNSGNTIYF. The CDR3 region has the DNA TGTGCCAGCAGTGAATTTGGGATAGGCAACTCTGGAAACACCATATATTTT.